Listed here is a single T cell receptor beta chain. This CDR3 is 12 amino acids long. The germline V gene has CDR1 KGHSH and CDR2 LQKENI. V shed 3 bases and J shed 2 bases, with 2 bases lying between them. During the collection period, no donor immune events like infections were recorded. Assay used: immunoSEQ multiplex PCR; TCRdb lists only in-frame clones, some missing. The table shows some 130,000 clones, with 86% occurring only once. This record belongs to a study of identifying expanded T cells in peripheral blood. This TCR was recovered from a person between 18 and 75 years old in good health. Sample: blood. The chain is built from TRBV18 and TRBJ2-4; no clear D gene. CDR3 in amino acids: CASSPSKNIQYF. The CDR3 DNA reads as TGTGCCAGCTCACCGTCCAAAAACATTCAGTACTTC.